This paragraph covers one T cell receptor (beta chain) sequence. The method was immunoSEQ multiplex PCR; TCRdb's version includes in-frame clones alone and lacks a portion of them. The sample has more than 2,000,000 clones; about 92% are singletons. These data originate in a study of shared clonotypes between healthy human individuals. Germline V CDR1 and CDR2: MNHNS, SASEGT. The CDR3 consists of 14 residues. V dropped 6 bases and J dropped 7 bases, with 16 bases sitting between them. The gene calls are TRBV6-1 and TRBJ1-5; no firm D call. The sequence came from a man younger than 35 in good health. Some clones in this sample may be carry-over from other donors' samples. Sequenced input: naive CD4+ T cells from PBMCs. This sample's subset: CD45RA+ positively selected. The CDR3 DNA reads as TGTGCCAGCAGGACTCAAATGGTTGGACAGCCCCAGCATTTT. This sequence encodes CASRTQMVGQPQHF.